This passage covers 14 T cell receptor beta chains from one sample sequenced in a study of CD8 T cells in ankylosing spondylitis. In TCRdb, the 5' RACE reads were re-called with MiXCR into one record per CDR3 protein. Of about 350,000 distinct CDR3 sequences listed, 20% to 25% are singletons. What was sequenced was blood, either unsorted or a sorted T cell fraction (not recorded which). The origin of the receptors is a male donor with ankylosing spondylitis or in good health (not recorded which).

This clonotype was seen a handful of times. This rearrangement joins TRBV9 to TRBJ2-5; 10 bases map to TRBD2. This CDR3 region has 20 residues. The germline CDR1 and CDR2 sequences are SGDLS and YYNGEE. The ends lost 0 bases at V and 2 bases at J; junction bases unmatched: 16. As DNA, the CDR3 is TGTGCCAGCAGCGTAGCCGAGGGACTAGCGCCTTTGAGAGGACAAGAGACCCAGTACTTC. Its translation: CASSVAEGLAPLRGQETQYF.

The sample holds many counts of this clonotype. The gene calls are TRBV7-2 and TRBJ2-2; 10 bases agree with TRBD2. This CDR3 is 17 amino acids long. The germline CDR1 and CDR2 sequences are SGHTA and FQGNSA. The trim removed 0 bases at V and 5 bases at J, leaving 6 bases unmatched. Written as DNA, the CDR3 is TGTGCCAGCAGCTTAGCTGGGACTAGCGCGATAACCGGGGAGCTGTTTTTT. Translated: CASSLAGTSAITGELFF.

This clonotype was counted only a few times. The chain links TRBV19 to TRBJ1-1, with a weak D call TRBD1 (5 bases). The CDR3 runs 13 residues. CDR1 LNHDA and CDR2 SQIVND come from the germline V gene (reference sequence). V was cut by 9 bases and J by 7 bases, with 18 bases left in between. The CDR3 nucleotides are TGTGCCAGCCGATCCCTAAATCAGGGTGAAGCTTTCTTT. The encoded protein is CASRSLNQGEAFF.

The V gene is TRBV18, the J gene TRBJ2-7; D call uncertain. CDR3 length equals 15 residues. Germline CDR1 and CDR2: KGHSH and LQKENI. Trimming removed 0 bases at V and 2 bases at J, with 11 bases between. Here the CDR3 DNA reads TGTGCCAGCTCACCACCAAACTCTAATCCCTACGAGCAGTACTTC. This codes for CASSPPNSNPYEQYF. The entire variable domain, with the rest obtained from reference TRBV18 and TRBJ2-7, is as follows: NAGVMQNPRHLVRRRGQEARLRCSPMKGHSHVYWYRQLPEEGLKFMVYLQKENIIDESGMPKERFSAEFPKEGPSILRIQQVVRGDSAAYFCASSPPNSNPYEQYFGPGTRLTVT.

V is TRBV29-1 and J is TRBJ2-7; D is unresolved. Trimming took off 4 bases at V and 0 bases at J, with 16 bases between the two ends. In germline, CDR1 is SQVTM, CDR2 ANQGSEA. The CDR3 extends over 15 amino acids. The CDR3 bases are TGCAGCGTTGTTGGTGACGCCTTAAGCTCCTACGAGCAGTACTTC. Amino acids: CSVVGDALSSYEQYF.

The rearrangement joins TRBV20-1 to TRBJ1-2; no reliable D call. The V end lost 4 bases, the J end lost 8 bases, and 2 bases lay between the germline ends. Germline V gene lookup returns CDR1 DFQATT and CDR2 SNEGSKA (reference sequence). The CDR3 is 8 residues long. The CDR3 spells CSANGYTF. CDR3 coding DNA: TGCAGTGCTAACGGCTACACCTTC.

CDR3 sequence reads: CASSFRGSYSSNQPQHF. CDR3 nucleotides: TGTGCCAGCAGTTTTCGCGGCAGTTACAGTAGCAATCAGCCCCAGCATTTT. The chain uses TRBV28 and TRBJ1-5, with D unclear. The V and J ends lost 3 bases and 0 bases respectively, with 15 bases between them. From germline, CDR1 is MDHEN and CDR2 SYDVKM. The CDR3 runs to 17 residues. Combining the CDR3 with reference TRBV28 and TRBJ1-5 gives the whole variable domain DVKVTQSSRYLVKRTGEKVFLECVQDMDHENMFWYRQDPGLGLRLIYFSYDVKMKEKGDIPEGYSVSREKKERFSLILESASTNQTSMYLCASSFRGSYSSNQPQHFGDGTRLSIL.

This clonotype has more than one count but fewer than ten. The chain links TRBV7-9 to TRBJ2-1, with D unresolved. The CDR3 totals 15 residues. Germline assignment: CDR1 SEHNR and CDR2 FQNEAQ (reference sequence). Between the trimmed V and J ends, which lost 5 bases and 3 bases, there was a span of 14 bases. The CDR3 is CASSPRLNVYNEQFF. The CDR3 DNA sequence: TGTGCCAGCAGCCCTCGACTGAATGTCTACAATGAGCAGTTCTTC.

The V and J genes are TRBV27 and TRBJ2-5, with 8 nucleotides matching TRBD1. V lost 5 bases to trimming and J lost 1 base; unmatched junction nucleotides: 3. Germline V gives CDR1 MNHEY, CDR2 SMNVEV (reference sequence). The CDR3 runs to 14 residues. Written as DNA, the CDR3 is TGTGCCAGCAGTACTACAGGGGGCCAAGAGACCCAGTACTTC. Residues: CASSTTGGQETQYF.

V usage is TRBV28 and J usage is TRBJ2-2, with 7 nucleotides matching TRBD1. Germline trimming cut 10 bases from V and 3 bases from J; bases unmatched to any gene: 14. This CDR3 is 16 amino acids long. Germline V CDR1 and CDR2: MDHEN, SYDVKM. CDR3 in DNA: TGTGCCACCCTATGGGATGGTCAGGGGGACACCGGGGAGCTGTTTTTT. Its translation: CATLWDGQGDTGELFF. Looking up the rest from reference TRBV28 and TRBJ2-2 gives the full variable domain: DVKVTQSSRYLVKRTGEKVFLECVQDMDHENMFWYRQDPGLGLRLIYFSYDVKMKEKGDIPEGYSVSREKKERFSLILESASTNQTSMYLCATLWDGQGDTGELFFGEGSRLTVL.

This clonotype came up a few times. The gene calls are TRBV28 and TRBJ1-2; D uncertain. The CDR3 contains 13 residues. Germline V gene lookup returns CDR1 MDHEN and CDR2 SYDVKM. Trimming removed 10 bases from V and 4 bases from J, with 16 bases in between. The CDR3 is CATDPKELYGYTF. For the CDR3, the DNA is TGTGCCACAGACCCCAAGGAACTCTATGGCTACACCTTC.

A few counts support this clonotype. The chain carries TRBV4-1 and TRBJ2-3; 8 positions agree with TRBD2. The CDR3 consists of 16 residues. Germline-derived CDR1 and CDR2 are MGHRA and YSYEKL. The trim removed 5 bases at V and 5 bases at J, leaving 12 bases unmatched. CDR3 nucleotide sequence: TGCGCCAGCAGCTCCCAGGGCGGGGGGCGTCTAGATACGCAGTATTTT. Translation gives CASSSQGGGRLDTQYF.

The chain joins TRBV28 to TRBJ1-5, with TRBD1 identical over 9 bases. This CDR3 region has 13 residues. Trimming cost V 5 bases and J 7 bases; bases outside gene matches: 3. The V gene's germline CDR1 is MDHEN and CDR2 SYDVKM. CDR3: CASSRTGAQPQHF. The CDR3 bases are TGTGCCAGCAGTAGGACAGGGGCGCAGCCCCAGCATTTT. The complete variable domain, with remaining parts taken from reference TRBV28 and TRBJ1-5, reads DVKVTQSSRYLVKRTGEKVFLECVQDMDHENMFWYRQDPGLGLRLIYFSYDVKMKEKGDIPEGYSVSREKKERFSLILESASTNQTSMYLCASSRTGAQPQHFGDGTRLSIL.

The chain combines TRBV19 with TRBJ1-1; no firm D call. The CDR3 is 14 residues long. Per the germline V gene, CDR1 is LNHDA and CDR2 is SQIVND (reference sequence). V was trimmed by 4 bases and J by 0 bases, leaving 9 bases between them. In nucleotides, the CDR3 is TGTGCCAGTAGTAGAGGACGCATGAACACTGAAGCTTTCTTT. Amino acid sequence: CASSRGRMNTEAFF.